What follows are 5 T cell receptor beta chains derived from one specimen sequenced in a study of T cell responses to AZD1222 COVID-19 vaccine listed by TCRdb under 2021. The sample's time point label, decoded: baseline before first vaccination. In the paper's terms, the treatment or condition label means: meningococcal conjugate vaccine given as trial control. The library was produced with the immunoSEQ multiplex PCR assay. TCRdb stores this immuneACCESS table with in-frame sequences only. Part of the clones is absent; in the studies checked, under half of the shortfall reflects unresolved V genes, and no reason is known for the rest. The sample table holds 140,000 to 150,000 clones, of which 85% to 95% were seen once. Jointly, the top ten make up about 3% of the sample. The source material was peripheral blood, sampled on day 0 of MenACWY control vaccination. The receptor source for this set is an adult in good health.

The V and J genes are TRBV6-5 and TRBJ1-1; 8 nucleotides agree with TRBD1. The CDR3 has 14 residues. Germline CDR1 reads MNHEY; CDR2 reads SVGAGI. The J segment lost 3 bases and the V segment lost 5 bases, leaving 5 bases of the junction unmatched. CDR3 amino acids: CASSPRGRYTEAFF. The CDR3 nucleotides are TGTGCCAGCAGTCCCAGGGGGCGTTACACTGAAGCTTTCTTT.

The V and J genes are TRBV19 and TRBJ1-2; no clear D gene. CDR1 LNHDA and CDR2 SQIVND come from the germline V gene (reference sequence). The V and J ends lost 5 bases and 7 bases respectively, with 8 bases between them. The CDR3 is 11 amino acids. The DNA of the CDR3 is TGTGCCAGTAGTCACAGCCGTGGCTACACCTTC. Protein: CASSHSRGYTF.

The CDR3 coding sequence is TGTGCCTGGAGTGCCCAGACAGGAGTGGACCAGTACTTC. Amino acids: CAWSAQTGVDQYF. The V and J genes are TRBV30 and TRBJ2-7; TRBD1 might be the D (6 bases). The germline CDR1 and CDR2 sequences are GTSNPN and SVGIG (reference sequence). The V and J ends lost 1 base and 10 bases respectively, with 17 bases between them. The CDR3 runs to 13 residues.

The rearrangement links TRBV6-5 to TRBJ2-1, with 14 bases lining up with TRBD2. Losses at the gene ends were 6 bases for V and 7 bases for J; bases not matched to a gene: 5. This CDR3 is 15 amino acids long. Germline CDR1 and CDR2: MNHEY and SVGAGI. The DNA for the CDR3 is TGTGCCAGCAGACCCGGGACTAGCGGGAGTAATGAGCAGTTCTTC. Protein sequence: CASRPGTSGSNEQFF.

The CDR3 nucleotides are TGTGCCACCAGTGACCCCTCTAGCGGGAGTACCGCCGGGGAGCTGTTTTTT. It encodes CATSDPSSGSTAGELFF. The V gene is TRBV24-1, the J gene TRBJ2-2, with 10 positions matching TRBD2. The length of the CDR3 is 17 residues. Germline CDR1 is KGHDR and CDR2 is SFDVKD. The J segment lost 6 bases and the V segment lost 4 bases, leaving 10 bases of the junction unmatched.